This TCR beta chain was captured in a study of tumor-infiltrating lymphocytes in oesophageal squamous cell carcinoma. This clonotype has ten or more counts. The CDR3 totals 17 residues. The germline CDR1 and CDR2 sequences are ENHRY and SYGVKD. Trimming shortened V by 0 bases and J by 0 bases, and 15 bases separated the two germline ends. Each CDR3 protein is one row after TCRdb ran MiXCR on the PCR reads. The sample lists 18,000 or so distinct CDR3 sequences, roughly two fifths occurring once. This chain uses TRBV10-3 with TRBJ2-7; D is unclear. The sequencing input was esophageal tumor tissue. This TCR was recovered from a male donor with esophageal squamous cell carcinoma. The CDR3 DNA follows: TGTGCCATCAGTGAGTCCTCTTCGACGTATATCTCCTACGAGCAGTACTTC. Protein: CAISESSSTYISYEQYF.